These T cell receptor beta chains were read from a single sample in a study of blood T cells in healthy people across ages. TCRdb itself ran the 5' RACE reads through MiXCR, one entry per CDR3 protein. Of 1 million to 1.2 million distinct CDR3 sequences listed, roughly two fifths are singletons. Sequenced input: blood. Every receptor here comes from a man in his late teens or twenties in good health. CDR3s include the opening cysteine and the closing phenylalanine or tryptophan. D genes are given only for firm matches. Size tells how often a clone was seen (once, few, many) or the class of an expanded clone, and some rows leave it out.

v_gene	d_gene	j_gene	abundance	len	CDR3aa	CDR3nt
TRBV29-1	-	TRBJ2-5	many	12	CSARGAQETQYF	TGCAGCGCTCGCGGGGCCCAAGAGACCCAGTACTTC
TRBV5-1	-	TRBJ2-3	few	18	CASSRGSAYQVSTDTQYF	TGCGCCAGCAGCCGGGGATCCGCATACCAAGTAAGCACAGATACGCAGTATTTT
TRBV7-2	TRBD1	TRBJ2-3	-	16	CAGSLSGTGVTDTQYF	TGTGCCGGCAGCTTAAGTGGGACAGGGGTAACAGATACGCAGTATTTT
TRBV20-1	TRBD2	TRBJ2-1	-	14	CSAGETSDYNEQFF	TGCAGTGCTGGGGAGACTAGCGATTACAATGAGCAGTTCTTC
TRBV27	-	TRBJ1-6	few	17	CASSFVRESSYNSPLHF	TGTGCCAGCAGTTTTGTCAGGGAGAGCTCCTATAATTCACCCCTCCACTTT
TRBV5-1	TRBD2	TRBJ2-5	-	14	CASSTGGIQETQYF	TGCGCCAGCAGTACCGGGGGGATCCAAGAGACCCAGTACTTC
TRBV7-3	TRBD1	TRBJ1-2	few	16	CASSLGGGSLSYGYTF	TGTGCCAGCAGCTTAGGAGGGGGCAGCCTTTCCTATGGCTACACCTTC
TRBV20-1	-	TRBJ1-2	-	12	CSASAEAYGYTF	TGCAGTGCTAGTGCAGAAGCCTATGGCTACACCTTC
TRBV3-1	TRBD1	TRBJ1-1	many	17	CASSPTPFDRGNTEAFF	TGTGCCAGCAGCCCCACGCCGTTCGACAGGGGGAACACTGAAGCTTTCTTT
TRBV7-2	-	TRBJ2-3	-	17	CASSTHSPGAFTDTRYF	TGTGCCAGCAGCACTCATAGCCCAGGAGCGTTCACAGATACGCGGTATTTT
TRBV6-5	-	TRBJ2-2	once	15	CASSLGDANTGELFF	TGTGCCAGCAGTCTGGGAGACGCGAACACCGGGGAGCTGTTTTTT
TRBV20-1	-	TRBJ2-3	-	13	CSARASGTDTQYF	TGCAGTGCTAGAGCCAGCGGGACAGATACGCAGTATTTT
TRBV13	-	TRBJ1-1	once	12	CASSLGRCEAFF	TGTGCCAGCAGCTTAGGCAGGTGTGAAGCTTTCTTT
TRBV29-1	-	TRBJ2-3	-	13	CSVARGVTDTQYF	TGCAGCGTTGCGCGGGGTGTCACAGATACGCAGTATTTT
TRBV20-1	-	TRBJ1-2	few	15	CSARVPGAANYGYTF	TGCAGTGCTAGAGTTCCAGGGGCCGCTAACTATGGCTACACCTTC
TRBV6-2/TRBV6-3	TRBD1	TRBJ1-2	-	17	CASSSLLGTETYYGYTF	TGTGCCAGCAGTTCTCTCCTAGGGACAGAAACGTACTATGGCTACACCTTC
TRBV9	-	TRBJ1-4	few	13	CASSVGFTEKLFF	TGTGCCAGCAGCGTGGGGTTTACAGAAAAACTGTTTTTT
TRBV2	-	TRBJ1-5	few	14	CASSEGSRRQPQHF	TGTGCCAGCAGTGAAGGTTCGAGAAGGCAGCCCCAGCATTTT